This T cell receptor gamma chain originates from a study of Vδ1+ human thymocytes. Regarding the study as a whole: Highly polyclonal TRG and TRD repertoires with Gaussian CDR3 length distributions appeared in thymus.

This clone was observed a few times. Its antigen is as yet unknown. Sequences come from RNA converted to cDNA by reverse transcription. Pooled V-gene forward primers with one constant-region reverse primer generated the CDR3 amplicons by multiplex PCR. TCRdb repeated clone calling on the multiplex PCR reads with CATT. The table records about 36,000 gamma-chain clones, around 21% of them present only once. Losses at the gene ends were 2 bases for V and 7 bases for J; bases not matched to a gene: 5. Germline V gene lookup returns CDR1 GITISATS and CDR2 ISYDGTV (reference sequence). This CDR3 spans 12 amino acids.

The chain combines TRGV9 with TRGJ1 or TRGJ2. The TCR comes from a girl under two years old who had congenital heart surgery. The specimen was Vdelta1+ gamma-delta thymocytes from the thymus. Described subset: FACS-sorted CD3+ TCRalphabeta- TCRVdelta1+ TCRVdelta2- thymocytes. The CDR3, as DNA: TGTGCCTTGTGGGAGGGCACATATAAGAAACTCTTT. Its translation is CALWEGTYKKLF.